This T cell receptor (beta chain) was found in a study of naive and memory T cell subsets. The study, taken as a whole, reports: In naive cells, over 90% of TCR sequences were seen only once. There was no ground truth to check naive and memory subset results.

An equimolar mix of two oligonucleotides served as the beta constant-region primer for TRBC1 and TRBC2. Four rounds of PCR amplified the ligated cDNA using nested alpha and beta constant-region primers plus SP2. TCRdb re-derived calls from the UMI-ligation and nested PCR reads in MiXCR, one entry per CDR3 protein. The sample holds 130,000 to 150,000 distinct CDR3 sequences; about 15% are singletons and the top ten take just over 0.14%. Cells stained for CD3, CD4, CD8, CD45RA and CD27 were sorted into four subsets. On this clonotype: Its specificity is unknown.

The sequenced sample consisted of naive CD4+ T cells from blood. This TCR came from a human donor in good health.

CDR3 protein: CASSVGSAEEQFF. In DNA, the CDR3 is TGTGCCAGCAGCGTAGGATCAGCCGAAGAGCAGTTCTTC. The chain joins TRBV9 to TRBJ2-1; D is uncertain. The germline V gene encodes CDR1 SGDLS and CDR2 YYNGEE. The V and J ends lost 0 bases and 10 bases respectively, with 11 bases between them. There are 13 residues in the CDR3. The entire variable domain, with the rest obtained from reference TRBV9 and TRBJ2-1, is as follows: DSGVTQTPKHLITATGQRVTLRCSPRSGDLSVYWYQQSLDQGLQFLIQYYNGEERAKGNILERFSAQQFPDLHSELNLSSLELGDSALYFCASSVGSAEEQFFGPGTRLTVL.